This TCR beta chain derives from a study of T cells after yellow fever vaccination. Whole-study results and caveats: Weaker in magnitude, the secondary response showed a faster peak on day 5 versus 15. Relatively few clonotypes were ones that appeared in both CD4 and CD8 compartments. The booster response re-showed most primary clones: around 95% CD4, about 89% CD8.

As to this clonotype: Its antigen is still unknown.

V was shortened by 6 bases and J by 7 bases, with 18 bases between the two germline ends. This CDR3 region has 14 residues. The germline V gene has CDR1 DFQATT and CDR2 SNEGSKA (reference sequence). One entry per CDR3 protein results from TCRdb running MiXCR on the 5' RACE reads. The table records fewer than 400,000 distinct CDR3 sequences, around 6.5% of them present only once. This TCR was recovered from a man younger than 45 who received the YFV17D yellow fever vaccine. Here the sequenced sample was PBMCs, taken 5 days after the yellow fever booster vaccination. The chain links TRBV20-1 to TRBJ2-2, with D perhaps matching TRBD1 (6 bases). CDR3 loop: CSANRGGDHGELFF. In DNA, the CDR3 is TGCAGTGCCAACAGAGGGGGTGATCACGGGGAGCTGTTTTTT.